Shown below are 19 T cell receptor beta chains from a single sample sequenced in a study of identical twins. TCRdb re-derived calls from the 5' RACE reads in MiXCR, one entry per CDR3 protein. This table holds about 240,000 distinct CDR3 sequences, over 9.5% found once. Sequenced material: memory T cells sorted from blood. The receptors were gathered from a man aged 50 to 60 in good health.

This clonotype was picked up many times. This chain connects TRBV5-1 to TRBJ2-7; D uncertain. The CDR3 spans 11 residues. CDR1 SGHRS and CDR2 YFSETQ come from the germline V gene. Trimming removed 5 bases at V and 2 bases at J, with 5 bases between. The CDR3 loop is CASSPTYEQYF. CDR3 coding DNA: TGCGCCAGCAGTCCAACCTACGAGCAGTACTTC. Complete variable domain (other parts from reference TRBV5-1 and TRBJ2-7): KAGVTQTPRYLIKTRGQQVTLSCSPISGHRSVSWYQQTPGQGLQFLFEYFSETQRNKGNFPGRFSGRQFSNSRSEMNVSTLELGDSALYLCASSPTYEQYFGPGTRLTVT.

This chain joins TRBV12-3 or TRBV12-4 and TRBJ1-5; TRBD1 aligns across 8 bases. After removal of 1 base from V and 7 bases from J, the junction contained 0 bases not matched to a gene. The CDR3 is 13 residues long. CDR3 sequence: CASSLDRGQPQHF. CDR3 sequence (DNA): TGTGCCAGCAGTTTAGACAGGGGGCAGCCCCAGCATTTT.

This clonotype has a count of ten or more. This sequence joins TRBV6-2 or TRBV6-3 and TRBJ2-7; 7 bases are a match to TRBD1. Germline CDR1 and CDR2: MNHEY and SVGEGT. After removal of 6 bases from V and 4 bases from J, the junction contained 6 bases not matched to a gene. This CDR3 has 13 amino acids. The CDR3: CASSRTGRYEQYF. In DNA form, the CDR3 reads TGTGCCAGCAGCCGGACAGGTCGATACGAGCAGTACTTC.

This clonotype was seen at least ten times. This chain joins TRBV5-1 and TRBJ2-3; D gene uncertain. V lost 1 base and J lost 0, with 6 bases in between. Germline V gene lookup returns CDR1 SGHRS and CDR2 YFSETQ. This CDR3 has 14 amino acids. CDR3 in DNA: TGCGCCAGCAGCTTGCCCGGTAGCACAGATACGCAGTATTTT. Its protein is CASSLPGSTDTQYF.

This clonotype was detected a few times. This chain connects TRBV7-9 to TRBJ2-2, with 7 bases fitting TRBD1. Germline CDR1 and CDR2: SEHNR and FQNEAQ (reference sequence). Trimming at V came to 2 bases and at J to 1 base, leaving 7 bases not matched to a gene. The CDR3 is made up of 17 amino acids. This CDR3 is CASSLFLRTGNTGELFF. In DNA form, the CDR3 reads TGTGCCAGCAGCTTATTTCTTAGGACAGGGAACACCGGGGAGCTGTTTTTT.

This clonotype has ten or more counts. The chain links TRBV5-1 to TRBJ2-5, with TRBD2 as a possible D gene (5 bases). Germline V gene data show CDR1 as SGHRS and CDR2 as YFSETQ. This CDR3 spans 14 amino acids. V was pared by 4 bases and J by 1 base, with 11 bases between. The CDR3, as DNA: TGCGCCAGCAGCCGACGGGAAACCCAAGAGACCCAGTACTTC. This sequence encodes CASSRRETQETQYF.

This clonotype was observed a handful of times. The J gene is TRBJ1-4, the V gene TRBV18; D is unclear. Germline V lookup: CDR1 KGHSH, CDR2 LQKENI. The CDR3 spans 15 residues. V lost 5 bases to trimming and J lost 0 bases, with 10 bases between them. The CDR3 loop is CASSTDGSTNEKLFF. In DNA, the CDR3 is TGTGCCAGCTCAACCGACGGCTCAACTAATGAAAAACTGTTTTTT. Using reference TRBV18 and TRBJ1-4 for the parts outside the CDR3, the full variable domain is NAGVMQNPRHLVRRRGQEARLRCSPMKGHSHVYWYRQLPEEGLKFMVYLQKENIIDESGMPKERFSAEFPKEGPSILRIQQVVRGDSAAYFCASSTDGSTNEKLFFGSGTQLSVL.

This clonotype has at least ten counts. The chain recombines TRBV3-1 with TRBJ2-2; D is perhaps TRBD2 (5 bases). The germline gives CDR1 LGHDT, CDR2 YNNKEL (reference sequence). There are 14 residues in the CDR3. Trimming took off 2 bases at V and 4 bases at J, with 8 bases between the two ends. This chain's CDR3 is CASSQYGGTGELFF. In nucleotides, the CDR3 is TGTGCCAGCAGCCAATATGGAGGCACCGGGGAGCTGTTTTTT.

V is TRBV24-1 and J is TRBJ2-7; tentatively, D is TRBD1 (5 bases). CDR3 length: 13 amino acids. The V and J ends lost 4 bases and 2 bases respectively, with 8 bases between them. Germline V gene sequence: CDR1 KGHDR, CDR2 SFDVKD. Here the CDR3 reads CATSDRVTYEQYF. CDR3 in DNA: TGTGCCACCAGTGACAGGGTTACCTACGAGCAGTACTTC.

This clonotype was recorded many times. This sequence joins TRBV4-2 and TRBJ2-1, with TRBD2 matching over 13 bases. Per the germline V gene, CDR1 is LGHNA and CDR2 is YNFKEQ. This CDR3 region has 15 residues. The V and J ends lost 3 bases and 7 bases, in that order; junction bases with no gene match: 3. This chain's CDR3 is CASSHTSGRGNEQFF. The CDR3 coding sequence is TGTGCCAGCAGCCATACTAGCGGGAGGGGTAATGAGCAGTTCTTC.

This clonotype was seen many times. V usage is TRBV5-1 and J usage is TRBJ2-5, with D possibly TRBD1 on 5 matching bases. Between the trimmed V and J ends, which lost 1 base and 4 bases, there was a span of 14 bases. The CDR3 has 15 amino acids. Germline lookup yields CDR1 SGHRS and CDR2 YFSETQ. The CDR3 bases are TGCGCCAGCAGCTTGTCAAGGGGAATAGGAGAGACCCAGTACTTC. Translation gives CASSLSRGIGETQYF.

The DNA for the CDR3 is TGTGCCAGCAGCCCGACTAGCGGGGAATCCTACAATGAGCAGTTCTTC. Its translation: CASSPTSGESYNEQFF. The chain has TRBV5-4 and TRBJ2-1; 11 bases map to TRBD2. From germline, CDR1 is SGHNT and CDR2 YYREEE (reference sequence). The CDR3 runs 16 residues. The V segment lost 4 bases and the J segment 1 base; nucleotides outside the gene matches: 4. The variable domain in full, completed from reference TRBV5-4 and TRBJ2-1, reads ETGVTQSPTHLIKTRGQQVTLRCSSQSGHNTVSWYQQALGQGPQFIFQYYREEENGRGNFPPRFSGLQFPNYSSELNVNALELDDSALYLCASSPTSGESYNEQFFGPGTRLTVL.

There are many counts of this clonotype. The rearrangement uses TRBV12-3 or TRBV12-4 and TRBJ1-6; D may be TRBD1 (5 bases). There are 15 residues in the CDR3. V lost 6 bases to trimming and J lost 8 bases, with 17 bases between them. This chain's CDR3 is CASRGTRGRDSPLHF. The CDR3 bases are TGTGCCAGCAGAGGCACGAGGGGTCGGGATTCACCCCTCCACTTT.

This clonotype has a handful of counts. In DNA, the CDR3 is TGTGCCAGCAGCTTAGCCCCCCGGGGAAGATACGAGCAGTACTTC. Translating it yields CASSLAPRGRYEQYF. The V and J genes are TRBV7-2 and TRBJ2-7; possibly TRBD2 for D (5 bases). Germline V gene sequence: CDR1 SGHTA, CDR2 FQGNSA. V was clipped by 0 bases and J by 4 bases, with 13 bases between them. CDR3 size: 15 residues.

This clonotype was seen a few times. V and J are TRBV20-1 and TRBJ2-5; unclear D gene. The germline gives CDR1 DFQATT, CDR2 SNEGSKA (reference sequence). The CDR3 contains 15 residues. Trimming stripped 5 bases from V and 2 bases from J, with 18 bases between. The DNA for the CDR3 is TGCAGTGCTGGTTCAGGATGGGGTTATCAAGAGACCCAGTACTTC. Its protein is CSAGSGWGYQETQYF.

This clonotype was observed many times. The chain couples TRBV20-1 to TRBJ2-2, with D unclear. The length of the CDR3 is 14 residues. V lost 0 bases and J 1 base, leaving 6 bases between the germline ends. CDR1 and CDR2 (germline): DFQATT, SNEGSKA (reference sequence). CDR3 amino acids: CSARDIGNTGELFF. CDR3 coding DNA: TGCAGTGCTAGAGATATCGGGAACACCGGGGAGCTGTTTTTT.

This clonotype was counted between two and nine times. This chain uses TRBV11-2 with TRBJ2-7; 10 bases are shared with TRBD1. With V trimmed by 3 bases and J by 1 base, 6 bases remained unmatched. The germline CDR1 and CDR2 sequences are SGHAT and FQNNGV. The CDR3 runs 16 residues. CDR3 protein: CASSFNRDRGSYEQYF. For the CDR3, the DNA is TGTGCCAGCAGCTTCAACCGGGACAGGGGATCCTACGAGCAGTACTTC.

The chain employs TRBV6-2 or TRBV6-3 and TRBJ2-7; possibly TRBD1 for D (6 bases). V was clipped by 6 bases and J by 5 bases, with 14 bases between them. Looked up from germline, CDR1 is MNHEY and CDR2 is SVGEGT. This CDR3 region has 13 residues. CDR3 in amino acids: CASSYDRIDEQYF. CDR3 coding DNA: TGTGCCAGCAGCTATGACAGGATCGACGAGCAGTACTTC.

This clonotype was counted ten times or more. V and J are TRBV6-1 and TRBJ2-3, with a weak D call TRBD1 (6 bases). The CDR3 has 15 amino acids. Between the trimmed V and J ends, which lost 6 bases and 4 bases, there was a span of 17 bases. Germline loops: CDR1 MNHNS, CDR2 SASEGT. The CDR3 region is CASRDPRGMADTQYF. As DNA, the CDR3 is TGTGCCAGCAGAGATCCCAGGGGCATGGCAGATACGCAGTATTTT.